A selection of T cell receptor beta chains follows, all from one sample in a study of T cells in Graves' hyperthyroidism and ophthalmopathy. Via MiXCR, TCRdb re-called the multiplex PCR reads, giving one row per CDR3 protein. The data hold a few hundred thousand distinct CDR3 sequences, with roughly 50% observed a single time. Sequences were obtained from peripheral blood or thyroid tissue (not recorded which). The receptors stem from a woman aged 18-30 years with Graves' hyperthyroidism. Both conserved end residues are part of each CDR3. A D gene is named only where the DNA matches it firmly. Not all rows give a size; the values are once, few, many and, for expanded clones, a class.

J | size | D | V | CDR3 | DNA
TRBJ2-7 | - | - | TRBV5-1 | CARSFGEQSF | TGCGCCAGGAGCTTCGGGGAGCAGTCCTTC
TRBJ1-6 | - | TRBD1 | TRBV7-2 | CASSVRTGYNSPLHF | TGTGCCAGCAGCGTAAGGACAGGCTATAATTCACCCCTCCACTTT
TRBJ2-5 | - | - | TRBV15 | CATSPLGEQETQYF | TGTGCCACCAGTCCCCTAGGGGAGCAAGAGACCCAGTACTTC
TRBJ1-5 | - | - | TRBV6-5 | CASRGSGDVQPQHF | TGTGCCAGCAGGGGATCGGGGGACGTTCAGCCCCAGCATTTT
TRBJ2-7 | - | - | TRBV7-9 | CASSLENDEQYF | TGTGCCAGCAGCTTAGAAAACGATGAGCAGTACTTC
TRBJ1-4 | - | - | TRBV7-9 | CASSQARRGPEKLFF | TGTGCCAGCAGCCAAGCGAGACGCGGACCTGAAAAACTGTTTTTT
TRBJ1-1 | - | - | TRBV24-1 | CATRDSTRLNTEAFF | TGTGCCACCAGAGATTCGACACGACTGAACACTGAAGCTTTCTTT
TRBJ2-7 | - | TRBD2 | TRBV15 | CATSRDTSGRAYNEQYF | TGTGCCACCAGCAGAGACACTAGCGGGAGGGCCTACAACGAGCAGTACTTC
TRBJ2-2 | - | - | TRBV25-1 | CASSANRDTGELFF | TGTGCCAGCAGCGCCAACAGGGACACCGGGGAGCTGTTTTTT
TRBJ2-7 | once | TRBD1 | TRBV20-1 | CSADRENSYEQYF | TGCAGTGCTGACAGGGAAAACTCCTACGAGCAGTACTTC
TRBJ1-6 | - | TRBD1 | TRBV2 | CATRGTAYNSPLHF | TGTGCCACTAGAGGGACAGCTTATAATTCACCCCTCCACTTT
TRBJ1-5 | - | TRBD1 | TRBV29-1 | CSLGQGRNQPQHF | TGCAGCTTGGGACAGGGTCGCAATCAGCCCCAGCATTTT
TRBJ1-2 | many | - | TRBV9 | CASSEGPYGYTF | TGTGCCAGCAGCGAGGGCCCCTATGGCTACACCTTC
TRBJ2-3 | few | TRBD2 | TRBV29-1 | CSAGTSGRDTQYF | TGCAGCGCAGGGACTAGCGGGAGAGATACGCAGTATTTT
TRBJ2-7 | once | TRBD2 | TRBV7-9 | CASSYAGEASGPEGYEQYF | TGTGCCAGCAGTTATGCGGGAGAGGCTAGCGGGCCTGAGGGGTACGAGCAGTACTTC
TRBJ2-7 | few | TRBD2 | TRBV4-1 | CASSLQTSGSYEQYF | TGTGCCAGCAGCCTTCAGACTAGCGGGAGTTACGAGCAGTACTTC